This T cell receptor (beta chain) was sequenced in a study of B cell selection in AIRE deficiency. Study-wide results and limits: AIRE-deficient Tconv and Treg repertoires matched healthy donors in TCRBV, CDR3 length, diversity. Of 3,000 to 4,500 shared Treg TCRbeta sequences, over 25% were healthy-only, more than 7.5% patient-only.

The CDR3 sequence is 15 residues long. Germline loops: CDR1 SEHNR, CDR2 FQNEAQ (reference sequence). The trim removed 3 bases at V and 3 bases at J, leaving 6 bases unmatched. TCRdb's copy holds only in-frame clones and misses some; the assay was immunoSEQ multiplex PCR. The sample gives tens of thousands of clones, roughly 97% of which show up once; 0.3% is in the top ten. Conventional CD4 T cells were sorted as CD4+CD127+ cells. Details on this clone: As yet, its antigen is unknown.

The sequenced sample consisted of conventional CD4+ T cells sorted from PBMCs. The TCR sequence derives from a human donor with AIRE deficiency. The V gene is TRBV7-9, the J gene TRBJ2-3, with 7 bases matching TRBD2. The CDR3 loop reads CASSFAGDATDTQYF. The CDR3 DNA reads TGTGCCAGCAGCTTCGCGGGGGACGCAACAGATACGCAGTATTTT.